This T cell receptor (beta chain) is from a study of blood T cell repertoires in COVID-19. As for the study in general: Specimens from acute and convalescent COVID-19 originated in the United States, Italy and Spain. From T cells, B-cell-depleted T cells, or PBMCs came the material, which was cDNA or gDNA.

The junction had 4 bases not matched to a gene; V was cut back by 3 bases and J by 0 bases. The germline V gene has CDR1 DFQATT and CDR2 SNEGSKA (reference sequence). The CDR3 totals 14 residues. The authors' processing: Estimation of nucleated cell counts relied on the amplification of reference gene primers. This table comes from immunoSEQ multiplex PCR, and its TCRdb copy is limited to in-frame clones, with some not included. From that table come the V and J calls and clone size; the DNA was used to work out D and trimming. The sample includes 300,000 to 400,000 clones, about 88% seen only once; the top ten take 1.2%. Cohorts were assigned according to the clinical history that participants reported.

Sequenced: PBMCs or T cells enriched from blood (not recorded which). This clonotype was sampled from a woman aged 18-29 years who had recovered from COVID-19. The chain recombines TRBV20-1 with TRBJ2-7; 8 bases agree with TRBD1. DNA of the CDR3: TGCAGTGCTAGTCAGGACAGGGCCTCCTACGAGCAGTACTTC. Amino acids: CSASQDRASYEQYF.